Shown below are 10 T cell receptor beta chains from a single sample sequenced in a study of Graves' ophthalmopathy and Graves' hyperthyroidism (dated 2018 in TCRdb). The sequencer was an Illumina HiSeq 2000. For repertoire sequencing, the TCR beta CDR3 regions were amplified from RNA transcripts. A first-round RT-PCR used HTBI primers with the Qiagen OneStep RT-PCR kit, followed by a second-round multiplex PCR, size selection and purification. The public reads were reprocessed in TCRdb via fastp at Q25 and MiXCR, keeping in-frame beta chains. Records with the same CDR3 protein are collapsed into one entry carrying the most frequent genes and DNA. The sample table holds around 470,000 distinct CDR3 sequences, of which approximately 15% were seen once. Clones ranked in the top ten supply 9.8% of the sample. Sequencing was carried out using blood. All receptors derive from a young woman with Graves' ophthalmopathy. Donor details come from another sample of the same person, matched by shared clones.

The chain joins TRBV28 to TRBJ1-1; 9 bases are shared with TRBD1. The CDR3 spans 14 residues. V lost 6 bases, J lost 4 bases, and 6 bases stayed unmatched. The V gene's germline CDR1 is MDHEN and CDR2 SYDVKM. The CDR3 loop is CASRSGQGSTEAFF. The CDR3, as DNA: TGTGCCAGCAGGTCGGGACAGGGAAGCACTGAAGCTTTCTTT.

Many counts were recorded for this clonotype. The chain has TRBV27 and TRBJ1-2, with a possible D match to TRBD1 (5 bases). CDR3 length equals 15 residues. In germline, CDR1 is MNHEY, CDR2 SMNVEV (reference sequence). V was cut by 2 bases and J by 0 bases, with 10 bases left in between. DNA for the CDR3: TGTGCCAGCAGTTTACGCAGGGCCTCTAACTATGGCTACACCTTC. It specifies CASSLRRASNYGYTF.

This clonotype was counted many times. The gene calls are TRBV19 and TRBJ1-5; D gene ambiguous. The germline V and J ends were trimmed by 9 bases and 0 bases, with 18 bases remaining between them. The CDR3 has 16 amino acids. Germline CDR1 is LNHDA and CDR2 is SQIVND (reference sequence). In DNA form, the CDR3 reads TGTGCCAGCGACGGCGGGAGGGAACATAGCAATCAGCCCCAGCATTTT. Its translation: CASDGGREHSNQPQHF.

This clonotype was observed many times. The chain employs TRBV7-8 and TRBJ2-5; tentative D call: TRBD1 (6 bases). The V end lost 7 bases, the J end lost 5 bases, and 14 bases lay between the germline ends. Germline V lookup: CDR1 SGHVS, CDR2 FQNEAQ. The CDR3 is made up of 13 amino acids. The CDR3 region has the DNA TGTGCCAGCACTCAGGGGCTGGAGGAGACCCAGTACTTC. It is translated as CASTQGLEETQYF. The entire variable domain, with the rest obtained from reference TRBV7-8 and TRBJ2-5, is as follows: GAGVSQSPRYKVAKRGQDVALRCDPISGHVSLFWYQQALGQGPEFLTYFQNEAQLDKSGLPSDRFFAERPEGSVSTLKIQRTQQEDSAVYLCASTQGLEETQYFGPGTRLLVL.

This clonotype has at least ten counts. The CDR3 region is CASSLLAEDYEQYF. The CDR3 DNA follows: TGTGCCAGTTCCCTTCTAGCGGAGGACTACGAGCAGTACTTC. The chain recombines TRBV6-5 with TRBJ2-7, with TRBD2 identical over 7 bases. This CDR3 contains 14 residues. The V and J ends lost 9 bases and 3 bases, in that order; junction bases with no gene match: 11. Per the germline V gene, CDR1 is MNHEY and CDR2 is SVGAGI.

This clonotype was picked up many times. The rearrangement joins TRBV24-1 to TRBJ2-7; the D is unclear. The CDR3 loop spans 13 amino acids. Between the trimmed V and J ends, which lost 5 bases and 6 bases, there was a span of 13 bases. Per the germline V gene, CDR1 is KGHDR and CDR2 is SFDVKD. This CDR3 reads CATSAKPSGEQYF. The CDR3 nucleotides read TGTGCCACCAGTGCCAAACCGAGTGGCGAGCAGTACTTC.

The sample holds many counts of this clonotype. The chain combines TRBV7-2 with TRBJ2-5; possibly TRBD2 for D (6 bases). Trimming pared 5 bases from V and 5 bases from J, leaving 18 bases between. CDR1 and CDR2 from the germline V gene are SGHTA and FQGNSA. The CDR3 contains 15 residues. In DNA, the CDR3 is TGTGCCAGCAGCCCACGTTACGGGGGAGGCGAGACCCAGTACTTC. Amino acids: CASSPRYGGGETQYF.

In this sample, this clonotype turned up a few times. The chain combines TRBV28 with TRBJ2-4; D not certain. Trimming took off 6 bases at V and 2 bases at J, with 14 bases between the two ends. CDR3 length equals 15 residues. Germline values: CDR1 MDHEN, CDR2 SYDVKM. The CDR3 DNA sequence: TGTGCCAGCAGCCTTTCCACCCACACCAAAAACATTCAGTACTTC. Translation gives CASSLSTHTKNIQYF.

This clonotype was counted ten times or more. V usage is TRBV6-1 and J usage is TRBJ2-5; 8 positions match TRBD1. The CDR3 loop spans 14 amino acids. Germline trimming cut 5 bases from V and 5 bases from J; bases unmatched to any gene: 7. CDR1 MNHNS and CDR2 SASEGT come from the germline V gene. The CDR3 region has the DNA TGTGCCAGCAGTACACGGGACAGGTTCGAGACCCAGTACTTC. It codes for CASSTRDRFETQYF.

The sample holds many counts of this clonotype. The chain combines TRBV28 with TRBJ2-7; D possibly corresponds to TRBD1 (6 bases). The germline V gene encodes CDR1 MDHEN and CDR2 SYDVKM. The CDR3 contains 15 residues. The V end lost 3 bases, the J end lost 5 bases, and 17 bases lay between the germline ends. For the CDR3, the DNA is TGTGCCAGCAGTTTTGTGGGCAGGGGAAACGACGAGCAGTACTTC. Translated: CASSFVGRGNDEQYF.